The 15 T cell receptor beta chains below all came from one sample that was sequenced in a study of Graves' ophthalmopathy and Graves' hyperthyroidism. Transcripts of RNA were the source for amplifying TCR beta CDR3 regions. An opening RT-PCR round employed HTBI primers and preceded a second-round multiplex PCR. TCRdb ran MiXCR on the multiplex PCR reads and lists one entry per CDR3 protein. The sample records about 740,000 distinct CDR3 sequences, 40% being singletons. Sequencing was carried out using peripheral blood. The receptors derive from an adult man with Graves' ophthalmopathy.

Concerning this clonotype itself: This may be a read error, as it is one base from a much larger clone. The chain joins TRBV7-9 to TRBJ2-7; D is possibly TRBD1 (5 bases). The germline V gene has CDR1 SEHNR and CDR2 FQNEAQ (reference sequence). This CDR3 spans 15 amino acids. CDR3 DNA sequence: TGTACCAGCAGCCCGCCTACAGGATTCGCCTACGAGCAGTACTTC. It is translated as CTSSPPTGFAYEQYF.

This clonotype was found a few times. V usage is TRBV5-4 and J usage is TRBJ2-7, with 12 bases fitting TRBD2. The germline V gene encodes CDR1 SGHNT and CDR2 YYREEE (reference sequence). Trimming removed 4 bases from V and 7 bases from J; junction bases left unmatched: 12. CDR3 length: 16 amino acids. The CDR3 sequence: CASSGRLAGGPSEQYF. CDR3 in DNA: TGTGCCAGCAGCGGGCGGCTAGCGGGAGGGCCAAGTGAGCAGTACTTC.

This clonotype was counted at least ten times. This chain uses TRBV20-1 with TRBJ1-1; possibly TRBD1 for D (5 bases). V was shortened by 2 bases and J by 10 bases, with 17 bases between the two germline ends. Germline values: CDR1 DFQATT, CDR2 SNEGSKA (reference sequence). CDR3 length equals 13 residues. The CDR3 sequence: CSARTGRGGAAFF. In DNA form, the CDR3 reads TGCAGTGCTAGAACCGGGCGAGGCGGGGCAGCTTTCTTT.

About this clonotype: This may be a read error, as it is one base from a much larger clone. This chain uses TRBV10-1 with TRBJ2-2; D assignment may be TRBD1 or TRBD2 (5 bases each). Germline-derived CDR1 and CDR2 are WNHNN and SYGVQD (reference sequence). V was shortened by 4 bases and J by 7 bases, with 13 bases between the two germline ends. The CDR3 has 14 amino acids. The CDR3 DNA reads as TGCGCCAGCAGTGGGGACGGGGTCATCGGGGAGCTGTTTTTT. It encodes CASSGDGVIGELFF.

The rearrangement joins TRBV7-9 to TRBJ2-7; TRBD2 might be the D (6 bases). CDR1 is SEHNR, CDR2 FQNEAQ, per germline (reference sequence). V was trimmed by 5 bases and J by 6 bases, leaving 17 bases between them. The CDR3 is 14 amino acids. DNA for the CDR3: TGTGCCAGCAGCCAGGTGGAGGGCGACTCCGAGCAGTACGTC. Translated, it gives CASSQVEGDSEQYV.

This clonotype occurred a few times. The chain has TRBV6-1 and TRBJ1-5; 7 bases line up with TRBD1. Germline CDR1 MNHNS, CDR2 SASEGT. The CDR3 covers 15 residues. V shed 2 bases, J shed 6 bases, and the junction held 7 bases outside the gene matches. In DNA form, the CDR3 reads TGTGCCAGCAGTGAAATGGCAGGGGGTACTCAGCCCCAGCATTTT. Protein: CASSEMAGGTQPQHF.

The chain links TRBV25-1 to TRBJ2-2; possibly TRBD1 for D (5 bases). From germline, CDR1 is MGHDK and CDR2 SYGVNS. The V gene lost 4 bases and the J gene lost 4 bases, with 13 bases spanning the gap. The CDR3 is 15 residues long. CDR3 DNA sequence: TGTGCCAGCAGTGCTAGAGAAAGGGGCACCGGGGAGCTGTTTTTT. It encodes CASSARERGTGELFF.

This chain uses TRBV10-3 with TRBJ1-5; 7 bases agree with TRBD1. The ends lost 10 bases at V and 1 base at J; junction bases unmatched: 7. In germline, CDR1 is ENHRY, CDR2 SYGVKD. The CDR3 is made up of 14 amino acids. The DNA of the CDR3 is TGTGCCAGCAGGGGACAGTTGAGCAATCAGCCCCAGCATTTT. It yields the protein CASRGQLSNQPQHF.

In its sample, this clonotype was seen once. The gene calls are TRBV19 and TRBJ2-5; the match to TRBD2 covers 7 bases. Losses at the gene ends were 2 bases for V and 4 bases for J; bases not matched to a gene: 7. This CDR3 region has 15 residues. Germline V CDR1 and CDR2: LNHDA, SQIVND (reference sequence). In DNA, the CDR3 is TGTGCCAGTAGTATAATAAAGACGGGAGGAGAGACCCAGTACTTC. Amino acids: CASSIIKTGGETQYF.

In DNA form, the CDR3 reads TGTGCCAGCAGCTTAGTTCTCAACTACGAGCAGTACTTC. It specifies CASSLVLNYEQYF. V gene TRBV7-9 combines with J gene TRBJ2-7; D gene uncertain. This CDR3 region has 13 residues. Trimming shortened V by 1 base and J by 3 bases, and 7 bases separated the two germline ends. Germline assignment: CDR1 SEHNR and CDR2 FQNEAQ (reference sequence).

In its sample, this clonotype was seen a few times. The chain recombines TRBV7-2 with TRBJ2-5, with D unclear. The CDR3 is made up of 14 amino acids. V was shortened by 3 bases and J by 3 bases, with 11 bases between the two germline ends. CDR1 and CDR2 (germline): SGHTA, FQGNSA. Here the CDR3 DNA reads TGTGCCAGCAGCTTCGGTCTCGTCGAAGAGACCCAGTACTTC. Amino acid sequence: CASSFGLVEETQYF.

This clonotype was counted many times. The rearrangement uses TRBV15 and TRBJ1-4; D remains unclear. In germline, CDR1 is LNHNV, CDR2 YYDKDF (reference sequence). The CDR3 is 15 amino acids. Trimming shortened V by 3 bases and J by 0 bases, and 8 bases separated the two germline ends. The CDR3 here is CATSSPETTNEKLFF. In DNA form, the CDR3 reads TGTGCCACCAGCAGCCCTGAAACAACTAATGAAAAACTGTTTTTT.

Note on this clonotype: A much larger clone is a single base away; this may be a read error. This rearrangement joins TRBV7-2 to TRBJ2-7, with D maybe TRBD2 (5 bases). Germline values: CDR1 SGHTA, CDR2 FQGNSA. This CDR3 has 11 amino acids. The CDR3 here is CDSSLYAGQYF. The CDR3 DNA is TGTGACAGCAGTCTTTACGCGGGGCAGTACTTC.

The J gene is TRBJ2-7, the V gene TRBV20-1; D may match TRBD1 or TRBD2 (5 bases each). V lost 4 bases and J 2 bases, leaving 12 bases between the germline ends. The CDR3 length is 13 residues. CDR1 is DFQATT, CDR2 SNEGSKA, per germline (reference sequence). As DNA, the CDR3 is TGCAGTGCTAACTTCAGGGACCCCTACGAGCAGTACTTC. It translates to CSANFRDPYEQYF.

Many counts were recorded for this clonotype. V gene TRBV7-9 combines with J gene TRBJ2-7; TRBD2 agrees at 7 bases. With 8 bases clipped from V and 6 bases from J, the junction kept 4 bases outside the gene matches. The germline V gene has CDR1 SEHNR and CDR2 FQNEAQ (reference sequence). This CDR3 has 11 residues. The CDR3 region has the DNA TGTGCCAGCCGGGCGGGAGTCGAGCAGTACTTC. It specifies CASRAGVEQYF.